The 15 T cell receptor beta chains below all came from one sample that was sequenced in a study of blood T cells in healthy people across ages. Primed by a sample-barcoded 5' primer and a J-beta primer mix, a second PCR proceeded for 7 to 11 cycles. TCRdb passed the 5' RACE reads through MiXCR, listing each CDR3 protein once. The profile shows 500,000 to 700,000 distinct CDR3 sequences, approximately 30% of them singletons. The sample was blood. Receptors were obtained from a woman of 80 years or more in good health.

This clonotype has ten or more counts. The CDR3 reads CASSRTGGFVGDEQFF. The CDR3 DNA reads TGTGCCAGCAGCCGGACAGGGGGGTTTGTTGGGGATGAGCAGTTCTTC. V and J are TRBV7-2 and TRBJ2-1; 10 bases align to TRBD1. The J segment lost 8 bases and the V segment lost 5 bases, leaving 12 bases of the junction unmatched. Germline lookup yields CDR1 SGHTA and CDR2 FQGNSA. This CDR3 has 16 residues.

As regards this clonotype: One base away lies a much larger clone, so this may be a sequencing read error. The V gene is TRBV10-3, the J gene TRBJ2-1, with 15 bases lining up with TRBD2. The CDR3 extends over 15 amino acids. Germline CDR1 and CDR2: ENHRY and SYGVKD. This CDR3 is CAIRGLAGGKDERFF. The CDR3 region has the DNA TGTGCCATCAGGGGACTAGCGGGGGGAAAGGATGAGCGGTTCTTC.

This clonotype was recorded at least ten times. The genes are TRBV4-1 and TRBJ1-2; TRBD1 is a possible D gene (5 bases). The germline gives CDR1 MGHRA, CDR2 YSYEKL. V lost 0 bases and J 6 bases, leaving 11 bases between the germline ends. The CDR3 length is 14 residues. CDR3 in DNA: TGCGCCAGCAGCCAAGATCCAGGGAGTCATGGCTACACCTTC. As protein: CASSQDPGSHGYTF.

The J gene is TRBJ1-2, the V gene TRBV3-1; 8 bases are shared with TRBD1. V lost 4 bases and J lost 0; bases outside the gene matches: 10. Germline lookup yields CDR1 LGHDT and CDR2 YNNKEL (reference sequence). The CDR3 has 17 amino acids. The CDR3 DNA reads TGTGCCAGCAGCCCCGGGACAGGTCGGAAAACTAACTATGGCTACACCTTC. As protein: CASSPGTGRKTNYGYTF.

Remarks on this clonotype: Being one base from a much bigger clone, this may be a read error. The genes are TRBV12-5 and TRBJ1-2, with 10 bases aligning to TRBD1. Trimming took 1 base from V and 4 from J; bases not matched to a gene: 12. CDR3 size: 18 residues. Germline V lookup: CDR1 LGHNT, CDR2 FRNRAP. CDR3 sequence (DNA): TGTGCTAGTGGTTTGGGACATGGGGGGACAGGGGCTAGCTATGGCTACACCTTC. Encoded protein: CASGLGHGGTGASYGYTF. The entire variable domain, with the rest obtained from reference TRBV12-5 and TRBJ1-2, is as follows: DARVTQTPRHKVTEMGQEVTMRCQPILGHNTVFWYRQTMMQGLELLAYFRNRAPLDDSGMPKDRFSAEMPDATLATLKIQPSEPRDSAVYFCASGLGHGGTGASYGYTFGSGTRLTVV.

This clonotype was found many times. In DNA, the CDR3 is TGTGCCAGCAGCCAAGAGCCAGGATCTTACGAGCAGTACTTC. This encodes CASSQEPGSYEQYF. V and J are TRBV3-1 and TRBJ2-7; D gene unclear. Germline assignment: CDR1 LGHDT and CDR2 YNNKEL (reference sequence). With 0 bases removed from V and 4 bases from J, the gap between germline ends came to 10 bases. The CDR3 has 14 amino acids.

For this clonotype: A much more abundant neighbour one base away suggests this may be a read error. The CDR3 reads CASRGRATSGYTF. CDR3 DNA: TGTGCCAGCAGGGGCAGGGCGACTAGTGGCTACACCTTC. This chain joins TRBV6-1 and TRBJ1-2; D is possibly TRBD1 (5 bases). The germline gives CDR1 MNHNS, CDR2 SASEGT. Trimming took 6 bases from V and 7 from J, leaving 15 bases between them. The CDR3 extends over 13 amino acids.

This clonotype was seen only once. The chain links TRBV25-1 to TRBJ1-1; weak D call: TRBD1 (5 bases). Germline values: CDR1 MGHDK, CDR2 SYGVNS. CDR3 size: 14 residues. The V and J ends lost 8 bases and 0 bases respectively, with 13 bases between them. The CDR3 region is CASVSTAMNTEAFF. The CDR3 nucleotides are TGTGCCAGCGTATCGACAGCCATGAACACTGAAGCTTTCTTT.

Worth noting for this clonotype: A much larger clonotype is one base distant, so this may be a read error. The chain carries TRBV28 and TRBJ2-1; 14 bases map to TRBD2. CDR1 is MDHEN and CDR2 is SYDVKM in the germline V gene. There are 16 residues in the CDR3. Germline trimming cut 4 bases from V and 11 bases from J; bases unmatched to any gene: 10. The CDR3 spells CASSSGLAGGMDKQFF. CDR3 nucleotide sequence: TGTGCCAGCAGTTCCGGACTAGCGGGGGGTATGGATAAGCAGTTCTTC.

This rearrangement joins TRBV29-1 to TRBJ1-2, with D unclear. In germline, CDR1 is SQVTM, CDR2 ANQGSEA. The CDR3 contains 14 residues. V was trimmed by 1 base and J by 13 bases, leaving 22 bases between them. This chain's CDR3 is CSVEASDGFNRATF. CDR3 in DNA: TGCAGCGTTGAAGCCTCGGACGGATTTAACCGCGCCACCTTC.

The chain links TRBV29-1 to TRBJ2-1; TRBD2 matches 12 bases. The J call is doubtful: the DNA matches TRBJ2-7 better. CDR1 SQVTM and CDR2 ANQGSEA come from the germline V gene. The CDR3 extends over 16 amino acids. Here the CDR3 DNA reads TGCAGCGTTGAAGGGACTAGCGGGGCAGCCTACAATGAGCAGTACTTC. This gives the protein CSVEGTSGAAYNEQYF.

The sample holds many counts of this clonotype. This rearrangement joins TRBV4-2 to TRBJ1-1, with D unresolved. Germline CDR1 reads LGHNA; CDR2 reads YNFKEQ. Deletions cut 4 bases from V and 1 base from J, with 13 bases between. The CDR3 is 15 residues long. CDR3 sequence reads: CASSLLDVGNTEAFF. Written as DNA, the CDR3 is TGTGCCAGCAGCCTATTGGACGTAGGGAACACTGAAGCTTTCTTT.

In this sample, this clonotype turned up many times. V usage is TRBV7-2 and J usage is TRBJ2-3; 10 bases are shared with TRBD2. CDR1 and CDR2 (germline): SGHTA, FQGNSA. The CDR3 runs 15 residues. V lost 7 bases and J lost 6; bases outside the gene matches: 10. The CDR3 DNA is TGTGCCAGCATCCCGAGCGGGGGGGCGGGTGATACGCAGTATTTT. It translates to CASIPSGGAGDTQYF.

Ten or more counts support this clonotype. The chain carries TRBV10-3 and TRBJ2-1; the match to TRBD2 covers 8 bases. Trimming took 2 bases from V and 5 from J; bases not matched to a gene: 5. Germline V lookup: CDR1 ENHRY, CDR2 SYGVKD. CDR3 length: 15 residues. CDR3 DNA sequence: TGTGCCATCAGTGAGCATCGGGGGGGTGACAATGAGCAGTTCTTC. This translates into CAISEHRGGDNEQFF.

The chain joins TRBV20-1 to TRBJ2-3; TRBD2 matches 9 bases. Germline values: CDR1 DFQATT, CDR2 SNEGSKA (reference sequence). There are 15 residues in the CDR3. Losses at the gene ends were 1 base for V and 1 base for J; bases not matched to a gene: 3. CDR3 sequence (DNA): TGCAGTGCTAGAGCCGTAGCGGGGGGCACAGATACGCAGTATTTT. Protein sequence: CSARAVAGGTDTQYF.